One and the same sample provided the 8 T cell receptor beta chains below, sequenced in a study of T cell repertoires in cytomegalovirus infection. Each CDR3 protein is one row after TCRdb ran MiXCR on the reads. The profile shows hundreds of thousands of distinct CDR3 sequences, roughly a tenth of them singletons. The specimen was PBMCs. The receptor source for this set is a human donor in good health (CMV status not recorded). Some clones in this sample may be carry-over from other donors' samples.

This clonotype appeared many times. The rearrangement joins TRBV28 to TRBJ2-3; TRBD2 matches at 12 bases. Germline lookup yields CDR1 MDHEN and CDR2 SYDVKM. The CDR3 covers 15 residues. The ends lost 5 bases at V and 1 base at J; junction bases unmatched: 1. The chain's CDR3 is CASSTSGGRTDTQYF. Here the CDR3 DNA reads TGTGCCAGCAGTACTAGCGGGGGGCGCACAGATACGCAGTATTTT.

In this sample, this clonotype turned up many times. This chain links TRBV6-1 with TRBJ2-2, with D tentatively TRBD1 (6 bases). Germline CDR1 reads MNHNS; CDR2 reads SASEGT. The CDR3 runs to 16 residues. V lost 6 bases and J lost 0, with 14 bases in between. In DNA form, the CDR3 reads TGTGCCAGCAGCATAGGGACAACCACGAACACCGGGGAGCTGTTTTTT. It yields the protein CASSIGTTTNTGELFF.

There are a few counts of this clonotype. V usage is TRBV3-1 and J usage is TRBJ2-1; D not resolved. The CDR3 is made up of 13 amino acids. The germline V gene encodes CDR1 LGHDT and CDR2 YNNKEL (reference sequence). Deletions cut 3 bases from V and 8 bases from J, with 11 bases between. CDR3 amino acids: CASSQFISDEQFF. The CDR3 nucleotides are TGTGCCAGCAGCCAGTTCATAAGCGATGAGCAGTTCTTC.

The table lists this clonotype with many counts. This could be a read error, since a much larger clone is one nucleotide away. The chain combines TRBV14 with TRBJ2-7, with TRBD2 as a possible D gene (5 bases). Trimming removed 5 bases at V and 0 bases at J, with 8 bases between. The CDR3 spans 13 residues. In germline, CDR1 is SGHDN, CDR2 FVKESK. The CDR3 region is CASSVRDSYEQYF. Written as DNA, the CDR3 is TGTGCCAGCAGCGTCCGGGACTCCTACGAGCAGTACTTC.

As regards this clonotype: Since a much larger clone is just one base distant, this may be a read error. The chain uses TRBV12-5 and TRBJ2-1; the D is unclear. Germline values: CDR1 LGHNT, CDR2 FRNRAP. V lost 4 bases and J 10 bases, leaving 5 bases between the germline ends. The CDR3 is 10 amino acids. In DNA form, the CDR3 reads TGTGCTAGTGGTTCGGACGAGCAGTTCTTC. It specifies CASGSDEQFF.

This clonotype showed up many times. This chain joins TRBV7-9 and TRBJ1-2, with a weak D call TRBD1 (6 bases). The CDR3 runs to 15 residues. The germline CDR1 and CDR2 sequences are SEHNR and FQNEAQ (reference sequence). V was pared by 7 bases and J by 7 bases, with 22 bases between. The CDR3 DNA follows: TGTGCCAGCACCGGACGGGGGGCCCGCCTCGGTGGCTACACCTTC. As protein: CASTGRGARLGGYTF.

This clonotype was counted only a few times. This chain links TRBV14 with TRBJ1-2; D is undetermined. CDR3 length: 16 residues. V was clipped by 0 bases and J by 4 bases, with 15 bases between them. Germline V gene lookup returns CDR1 SGHDN and CDR2 FVKESK. The CDR3 sequence: CASSQDGRGRGYGYTF. CDR3 DNA sequence: TGTGCCAGCAGCCAAGATGGACGGGGAAGAGGCTATGGCTACACCTTC.

Notes on this clonotype: A read error may be the cause here, since a much bigger clone is one base away. The chain couples TRBV3-1 to TRBJ2-2; 8 bases align to TRBD2. Germline CDR1 is LGHDT and CDR2 is YNNKEL (reference sequence). The CDR3 extends over 16 amino acids. The CDR3 loop is CASSHRASGPTGGLFF. The DNA of the CDR3 is TGTGCCAGCAGCCATAGGGCTAGCGGGCCCACCGGGGGGCTGTTTTTT.